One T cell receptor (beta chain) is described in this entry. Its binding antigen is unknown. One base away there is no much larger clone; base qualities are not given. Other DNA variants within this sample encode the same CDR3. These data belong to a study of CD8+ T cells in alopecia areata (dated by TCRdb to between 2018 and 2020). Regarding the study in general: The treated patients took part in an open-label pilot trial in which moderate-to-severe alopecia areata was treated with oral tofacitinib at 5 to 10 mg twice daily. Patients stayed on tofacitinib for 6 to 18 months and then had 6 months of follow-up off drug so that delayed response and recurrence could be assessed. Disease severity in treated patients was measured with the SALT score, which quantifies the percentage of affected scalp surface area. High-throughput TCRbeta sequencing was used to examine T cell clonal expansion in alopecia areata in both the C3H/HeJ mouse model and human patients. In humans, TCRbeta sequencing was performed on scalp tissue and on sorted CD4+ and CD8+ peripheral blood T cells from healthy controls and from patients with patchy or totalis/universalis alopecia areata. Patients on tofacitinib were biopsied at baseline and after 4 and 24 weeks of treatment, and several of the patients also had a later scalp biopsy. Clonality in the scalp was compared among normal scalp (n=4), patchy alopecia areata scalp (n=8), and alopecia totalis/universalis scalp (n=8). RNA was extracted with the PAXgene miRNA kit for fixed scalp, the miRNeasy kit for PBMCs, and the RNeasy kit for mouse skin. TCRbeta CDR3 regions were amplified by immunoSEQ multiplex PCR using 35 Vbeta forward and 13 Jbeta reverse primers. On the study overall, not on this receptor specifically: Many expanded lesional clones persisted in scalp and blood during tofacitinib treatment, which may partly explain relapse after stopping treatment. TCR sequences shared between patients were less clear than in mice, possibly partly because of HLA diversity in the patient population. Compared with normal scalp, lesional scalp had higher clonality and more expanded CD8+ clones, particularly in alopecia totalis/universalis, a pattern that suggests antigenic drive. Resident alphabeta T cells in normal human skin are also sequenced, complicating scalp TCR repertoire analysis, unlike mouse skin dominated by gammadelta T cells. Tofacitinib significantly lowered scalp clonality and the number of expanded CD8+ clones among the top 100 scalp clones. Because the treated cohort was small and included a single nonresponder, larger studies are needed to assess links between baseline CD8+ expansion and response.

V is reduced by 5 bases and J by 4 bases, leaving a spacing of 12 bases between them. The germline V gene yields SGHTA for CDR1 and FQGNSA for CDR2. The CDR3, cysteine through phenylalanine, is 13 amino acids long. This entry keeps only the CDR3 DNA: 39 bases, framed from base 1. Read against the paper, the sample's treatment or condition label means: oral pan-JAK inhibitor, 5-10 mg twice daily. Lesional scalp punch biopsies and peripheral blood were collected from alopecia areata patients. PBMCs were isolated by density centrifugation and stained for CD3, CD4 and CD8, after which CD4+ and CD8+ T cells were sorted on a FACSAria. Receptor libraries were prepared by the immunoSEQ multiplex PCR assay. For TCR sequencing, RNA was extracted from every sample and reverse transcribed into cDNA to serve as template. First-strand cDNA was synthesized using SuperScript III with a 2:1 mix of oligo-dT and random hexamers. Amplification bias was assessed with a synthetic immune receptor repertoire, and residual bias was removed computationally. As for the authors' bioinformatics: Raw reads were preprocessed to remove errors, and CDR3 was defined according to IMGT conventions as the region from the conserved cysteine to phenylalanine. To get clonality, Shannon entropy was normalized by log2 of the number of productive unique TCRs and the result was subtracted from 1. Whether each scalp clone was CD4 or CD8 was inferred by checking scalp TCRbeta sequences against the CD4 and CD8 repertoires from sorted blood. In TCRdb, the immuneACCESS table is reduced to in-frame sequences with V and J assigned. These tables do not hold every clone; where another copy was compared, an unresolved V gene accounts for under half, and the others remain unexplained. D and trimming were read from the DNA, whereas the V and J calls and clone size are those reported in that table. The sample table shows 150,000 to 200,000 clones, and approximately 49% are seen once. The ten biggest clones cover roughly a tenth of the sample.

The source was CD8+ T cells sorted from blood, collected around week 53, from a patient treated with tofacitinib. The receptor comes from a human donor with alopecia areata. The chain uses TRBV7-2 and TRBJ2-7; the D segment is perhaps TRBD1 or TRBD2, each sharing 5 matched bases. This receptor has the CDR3 CASSPGPNYEQYF. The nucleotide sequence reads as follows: TGTGCCAGCAGCCCGGGGCCGAATTACGAGCAGTACTTC. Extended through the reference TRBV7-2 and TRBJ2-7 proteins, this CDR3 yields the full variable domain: GAGVSQSPSNKVTEKGKDVELRCDPISGHTALYWYRQSLGQGLEFLIYFQGNSAPDKSGLPSDRFSAERTGGSVSTLTIQRTQQEDSAVYLCASSPGPNYEQYFGPGTRLTVT.